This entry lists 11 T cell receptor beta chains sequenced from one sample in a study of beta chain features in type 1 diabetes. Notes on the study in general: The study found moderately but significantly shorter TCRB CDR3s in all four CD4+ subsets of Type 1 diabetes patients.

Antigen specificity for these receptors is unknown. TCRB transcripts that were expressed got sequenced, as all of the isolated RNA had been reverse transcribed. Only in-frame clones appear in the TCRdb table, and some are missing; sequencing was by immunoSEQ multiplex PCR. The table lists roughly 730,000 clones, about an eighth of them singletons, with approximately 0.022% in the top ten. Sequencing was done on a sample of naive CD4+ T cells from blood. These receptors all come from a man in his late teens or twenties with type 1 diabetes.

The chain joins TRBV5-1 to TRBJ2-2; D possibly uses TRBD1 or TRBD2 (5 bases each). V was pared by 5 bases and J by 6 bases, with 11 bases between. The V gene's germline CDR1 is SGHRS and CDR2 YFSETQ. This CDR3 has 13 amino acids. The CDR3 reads CASREGIPGELFF. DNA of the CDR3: TGCGCCAGCAGAGAGGGGATCCCCGGGGAGCTGTTTTTT.

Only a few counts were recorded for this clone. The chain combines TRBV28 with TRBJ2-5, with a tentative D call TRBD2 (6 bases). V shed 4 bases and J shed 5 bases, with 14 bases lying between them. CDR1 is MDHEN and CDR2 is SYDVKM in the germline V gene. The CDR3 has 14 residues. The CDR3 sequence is CASSSSGTPETQYF. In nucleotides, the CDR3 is TGTGCCAGCAGTTCCTCCGGGACTCCGGAGACCCAGTACTTC.

In DNA form, the CDR3 reads TGTGCCAGCAACAGGGCTACTTTGAACACTGAAGCTTTCTTT. This codes for CASNRATLNTEAFF. V usage is TRBV2 and J usage is TRBJ1-1; the D gene is possibly TRBD1 (6 bases). Germline V gives CDR1 SNHLY, CDR2 FYNNEI. The V gene lost 7 bases and the J gene lost 0 bases, with 12 bases spanning the gap. The CDR3 extends over 14 amino acids. Complete variable domain (other parts from reference TRBV2 and TRBJ1-1): EPEVTQTPSHQVTQMGQEVILRCVPISNHLYFYWYRQILGQKVEFLVSFYNNEISEKSEIFDDQFSVERPDGSNFTLKIRSTKLEDSAMYFCASNRATLNTEAFFGQGTRLTVV.

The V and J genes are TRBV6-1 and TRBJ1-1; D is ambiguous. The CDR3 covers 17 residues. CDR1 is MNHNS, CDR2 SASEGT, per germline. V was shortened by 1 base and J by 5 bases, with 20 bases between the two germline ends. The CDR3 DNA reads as TGTGCCAGCAGTGAAGAAGGATCAGGCACGGGTTTGACTGAAGCTTTCTTT. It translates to CASSEEGSGTGLTEAFF.

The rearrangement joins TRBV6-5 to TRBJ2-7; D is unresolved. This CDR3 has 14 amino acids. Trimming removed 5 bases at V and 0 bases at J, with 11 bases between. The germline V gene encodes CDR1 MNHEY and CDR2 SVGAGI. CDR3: CASSRRQSSYEQYF. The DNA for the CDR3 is TGTGCCAGCAGTCGACGGCAGAGCTCCTACGAGCAGTACTTC.

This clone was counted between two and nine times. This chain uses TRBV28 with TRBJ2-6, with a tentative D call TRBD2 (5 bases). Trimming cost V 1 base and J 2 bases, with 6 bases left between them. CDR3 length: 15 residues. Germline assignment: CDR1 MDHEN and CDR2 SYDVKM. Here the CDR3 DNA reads TGTGCCAGCAGTTTATTCGGGGCTGGGGCCAACGTCCTGACTTTC. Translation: CASSLFGAGANVLTF.

CDR3: CASSGALGISTEAFF. As DNA, the CDR3 is TGCGCCAGCAGCGGGGCGTTGGGGATCTCTACTGAAGCTTTCTTT. The chain uses TRBV10-2 and TRBJ1-1, with D maybe TRBD1 (5 bases). Germline V gene data show CDR1 as WSHSY and CDR2 as SAAADI. V lost 6 bases, J lost 5 bases, and 19 bases lay in between. CDR3 size: 15 residues.

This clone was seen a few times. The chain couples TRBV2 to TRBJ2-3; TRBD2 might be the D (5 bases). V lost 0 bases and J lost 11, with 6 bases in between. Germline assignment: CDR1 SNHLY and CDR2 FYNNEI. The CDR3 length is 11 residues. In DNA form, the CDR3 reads TGTGCCAGCAGTGAAGCAGGGAGGCAGTATTTT. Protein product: CASSEAGRQYF.

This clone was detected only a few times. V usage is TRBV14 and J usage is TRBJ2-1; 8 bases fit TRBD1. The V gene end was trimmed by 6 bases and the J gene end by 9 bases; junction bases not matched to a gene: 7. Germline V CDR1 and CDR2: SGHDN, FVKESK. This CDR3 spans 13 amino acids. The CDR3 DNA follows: TGTGCCAGCAGTGACAGGGGCTGGGGTGAGCAGTTCTTC. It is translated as CASSDRGWGEQFF.

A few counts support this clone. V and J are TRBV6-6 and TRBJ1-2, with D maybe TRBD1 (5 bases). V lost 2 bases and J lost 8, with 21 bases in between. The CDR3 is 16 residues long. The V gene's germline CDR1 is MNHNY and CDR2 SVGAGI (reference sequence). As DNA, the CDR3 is TGTGCCAGCAGTTACCCATCCTCGACAGCCTCTAACGGCTACACCTTC. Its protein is CASSYPSSTASNGYTF.

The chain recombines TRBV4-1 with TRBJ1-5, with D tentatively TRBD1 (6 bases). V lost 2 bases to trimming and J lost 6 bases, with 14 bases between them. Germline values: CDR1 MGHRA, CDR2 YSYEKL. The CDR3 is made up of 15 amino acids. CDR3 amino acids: CASSQPTGLFQPQHF. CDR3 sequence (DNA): TGCGCCAGCAGCCAACCTACAGGGCTCTTTCAGCCCCAGCATTTT.